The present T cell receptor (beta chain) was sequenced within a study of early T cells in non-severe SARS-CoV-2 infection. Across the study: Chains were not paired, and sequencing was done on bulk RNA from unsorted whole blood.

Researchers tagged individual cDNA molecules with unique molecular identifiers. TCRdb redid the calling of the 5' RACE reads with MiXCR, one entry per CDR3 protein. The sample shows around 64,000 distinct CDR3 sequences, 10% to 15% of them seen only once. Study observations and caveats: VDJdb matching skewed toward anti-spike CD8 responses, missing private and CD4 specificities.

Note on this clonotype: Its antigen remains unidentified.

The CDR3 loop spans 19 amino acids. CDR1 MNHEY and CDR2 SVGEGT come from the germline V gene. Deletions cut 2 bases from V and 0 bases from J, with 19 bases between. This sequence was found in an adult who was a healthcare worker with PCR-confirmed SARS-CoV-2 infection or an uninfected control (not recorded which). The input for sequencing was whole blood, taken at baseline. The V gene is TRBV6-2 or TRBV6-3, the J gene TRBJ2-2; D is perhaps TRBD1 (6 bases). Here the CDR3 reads CASSYPGDTWETNTGELFF. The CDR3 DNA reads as TGTGCCAGCAGTTACCCAGGGGACACCTGGGAGACGAACACCGGGGAGCTGTTTTTT.